Given below is one TCR beta chain in context. Compared with germline, one end of the junction differs, possibly owing to a read error. This sample is part of a study of blood T cell repertoires in COVID-19. Study context: Samples taken during acute and convalescent COVID-19 were collected in the United States, Italy and Spain. The analysed material was cDNA or gDNA that came from T cells, B-cell-depleted T cells, or PBMCs.

Original analysis: Amplification of reference gene primers was used by the study to estimate nucleated cell counts. The table came from immunoSEQ multiplex PCR; TCRdb's copy has only in-frame clones and leaves some out. V and J calls plus clone size are reproduced from that table; the DNA served to infer D and trimming. The table records 25,000 to 35,000 clones, approximately 71% of them present only once. Germline CDR1 and CDR2: SGHRS and YFSETQ. This CDR3 is 14 amino acids long. This chain links TRBV5-1 with TRBJ2-5; D may be TRBD2 (7 bases). This receptor was obtained from a human donor in a cohort sampled during active COVID-19. The sequencing input was peripheral blood. The CDR3 DNA is TGCGCCCGCAGCTTTGGGGGGGGGCGTGAGACCCAGTACTTC. Translating gives CARSFGGGRETQYF. The full variable domain, completed using reference TRBV5-1 and TRBJ2-5, is KAGVTQTPRYLIKTRGQQVTLSCSPISGHRSVSWYQQTPGQGLQFLFEYFSETQRNKGNFPGRFSGRQFSNSRSEMNVSTLELGDSALYLCARSFGGGRETQYFGPGTRLLVL.